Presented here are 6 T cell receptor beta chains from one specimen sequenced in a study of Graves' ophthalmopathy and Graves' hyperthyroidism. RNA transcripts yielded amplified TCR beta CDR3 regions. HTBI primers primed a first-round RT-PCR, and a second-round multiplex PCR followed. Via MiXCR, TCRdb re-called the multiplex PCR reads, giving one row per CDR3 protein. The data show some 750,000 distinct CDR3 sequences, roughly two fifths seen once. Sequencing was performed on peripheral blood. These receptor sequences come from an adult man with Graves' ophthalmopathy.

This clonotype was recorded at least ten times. Here the CDR3 reads CASSLRSAETQYF. The DNA for the CDR3 is TGTGCCAGCAGCTTACGGTCCGCCGAGACCCAGTACTTC. The chain combines TRBV7-2 with TRBJ2-5; no reliable D call. This CDR3 comprises 13 residues. Germline V CDR1 and CDR2: SGHTA, FQGNSA. Between the trimmed V and J ends, which lost 2 bases and 5 bases, there was a span of 9 bases.

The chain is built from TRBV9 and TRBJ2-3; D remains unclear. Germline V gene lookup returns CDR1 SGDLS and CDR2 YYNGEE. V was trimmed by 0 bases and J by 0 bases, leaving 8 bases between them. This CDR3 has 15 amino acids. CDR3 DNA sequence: TGTGCCAGCAGCGTAGGGGCAGGCAGCACAGATACGCAGTATTTT. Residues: CASSVGAGSTDTQYF.

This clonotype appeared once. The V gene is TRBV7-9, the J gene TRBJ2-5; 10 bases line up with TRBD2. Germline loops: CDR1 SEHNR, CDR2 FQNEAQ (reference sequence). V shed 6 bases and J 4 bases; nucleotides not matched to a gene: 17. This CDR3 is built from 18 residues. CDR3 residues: CASRPERLAGTRRETQYF. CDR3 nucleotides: TGTGCCAGCAGGCCGGAGCGACTAGCGGGCACCCGTCGAGAGACCCAGTACTTC.

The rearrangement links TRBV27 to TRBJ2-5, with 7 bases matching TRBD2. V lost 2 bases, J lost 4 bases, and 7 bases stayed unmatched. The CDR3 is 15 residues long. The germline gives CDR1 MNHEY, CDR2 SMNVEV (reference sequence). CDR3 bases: TGTGCCAGCAGTTTAGGGGGAGGGCCGTTAGAGACCCAGTACTTC. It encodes CASSLGGGPLETQYF.

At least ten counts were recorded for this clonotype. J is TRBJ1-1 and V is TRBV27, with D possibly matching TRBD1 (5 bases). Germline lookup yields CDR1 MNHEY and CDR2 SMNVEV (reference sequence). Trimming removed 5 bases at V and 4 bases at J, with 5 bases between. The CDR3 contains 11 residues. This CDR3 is CASSDSTEAFF. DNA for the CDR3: TGTGCCAGCAGTGACAGCACTGAAGCTTTCTTT.

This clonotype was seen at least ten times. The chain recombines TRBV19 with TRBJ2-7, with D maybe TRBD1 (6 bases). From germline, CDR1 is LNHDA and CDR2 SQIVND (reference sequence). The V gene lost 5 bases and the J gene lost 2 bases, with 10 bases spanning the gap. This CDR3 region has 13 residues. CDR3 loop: CASSPNRAYEQYF. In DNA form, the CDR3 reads TGTGCCAGTAGTCCGAACAGGGCCTACGAGCAGTACTTC.